These 20 T cell receptor beta chains came from one sample sequenced in a study of blood T cell repertoires in COVID-19. TCRdb's copy holds only in-frame clones and misses some; the assay was immunoSEQ multiplex PCR. The data contain 130,000 to 150,000 clones, about four fifths of them singletons. Sequenced material: peripheral blood. The receptors stem from a woman aged 65 to 85 with COVID-19, enrolled during active disease.

The rearrangement links TRBV5-6 to TRBJ1-6; 8 bases align to TRBD1. The CDR3 covers 14 residues. With 4 bases clipped from V and 9 bases from J, the junction kept 6 bases outside the gene matches. In germline, CDR1 is SGHDT, CDR2 YYEEEE. CDR3 sequence (DNA): TGTGCCAGCAGCATCCGGGACAGGCGTTCACCCCTCCACTTT. Its protein is CASSIRDRRSPLHF.

The gene calls are TRBV5-4 and TRBJ1-1, with TRBD1 identical over 8 bases. Germline CDR1 SGHNT, CDR2 YYREEE (reference sequence). The CDR3 consists of 14 residues. J was trimmed by 1 base and V by 4 bases; bases with no gene match: 3. CDR3 DNA: TGTGCCAGCAGCGGGACAGGTGGGAACACTGAAGCTTTCTTT. Its protein product is CASSGTGGNTEAFF.

This rearrangement joins TRBV7-9 to TRBJ1-1, with D possibly being TRBD1 (6 bases). Germline V lookup: CDR1 SEHNR, CDR2 FQNEAQ (reference sequence). V lost 5 bases to trimming and J lost 1 base, with 14 bases between them. CDR3 size: 15 residues. The CDR3: CASSNVGGGNTEAFF. CDR3 nucleotide sequence: TGTGCCAGCAGCAATGTTGGGGGCGGGAACACTGAAGCTTTCTTT.

The chain carries TRBV7-2 and TRBJ1-1; D perhaps matches TRBD1 (6 bases). V was clipped by 6 bases and J by 1 base, with 9 bases between them. CDR1 SGHTA and CDR2 FQGNSA come from the germline V gene. The CDR3 has 13 residues. The CDR3 nucleotides are TGTGCCAGCAGGGAGACAGGGAACACTGAAGCTTTCTTT. Its translation: CASRETGNTEAFF.

The CDR3: CVQAGGYTF. CDR3 in DNA: TGTGTCCAGGCGGGCGGCTACACCTTC. This chain links TRBV21-1 with TRBJ1-2. TRBV21-1 is a recognized pseudogene. The CDR3 extends over 9 amino acids.

The chain is built from TRBV4-3 and TRBJ1-5; 7 nucleotides line up with TRBD1. The CDR3 runs to 15 residues. With V trimmed by 1 base and J by 5 bases, 5 bases remained unmatched. Germline V gene data show CDR1 as LGHNA and CDR2 as YSLEER. CDR3 sequence reads: CASSQGNTGDQPQHF. The CDR3 DNA reads as TGCGCCAGCAGCCAAGGCAATACAGGGGATCAGCCCCAGCATTTT.

The DNA of the CDR3 is TGCAGCGTTGAGGGGGGACAGGGAGAACGAGATACGCAGTATTTT. This encodes CSVEGGQGERDTQYF. The rearrangement joins TRBV29-1 to TRBJ2-3; TRBD1 matches 9 bases. The CDR3 has 15 residues. Germline CDR1 and CDR2: SQVTM and ANQGSEA. V trimming: 3 bases; J trimming: 5 bases; junction bases outside the gene matches: 9.

This chain uses TRBV7-6 with TRBJ2-7; D possibly corresponds to TRBD1 (6 bases). Germline V gene lookup returns CDR1 SGHVS and CDR2 FNYEAQ. Trimming left V 5 bases short and J 6 bases short, with 14 bases between. The CDR3 totals 13 residues. CDR3 sequence reads: CASSAVGAREQYF. CDR3 sequence (DNA): TGTGCCAGCAGCGCCGTGGGGGCCCGCGAGCAGTACTTC.

The chain employs TRBV19 and TRBJ2-3; D may be TRBD2 (6 bases). Trimming pared 1 base from V and 3 bases from J, leaving 11 bases between. In germline, CDR1 is LNHDA, CDR2 SQIVND (reference sequence). This CDR3 region has 15 residues. CDR3: CASSIGAGRTDTQYF. CDR3 coding DNA: TGTGCCAGTAGTATAGGGGCGGGGAGGACAGATACGCAGTATTTT.

The V gene is TRBV4-2, the J gene TRBJ2-5; 10 bases are shared with TRBD2. The V gene end was trimmed by 5 bases and the J gene end by 2 bases; junction bases not matched to a gene: 17. The CDR3 totals 19 residues. The germline V gene encodes CDR1 LGHNA and CDR2 YNFKEQ. As DNA, the CDR3 is TGTGCCAGCAGCTTTCTCCTTGCGGCTAGCGGGGGAGTACAAGAGACCCAGTACTTC. It yields the protein CASSFLLAASGGVQETQYF.

The gene calls are TRBV15 and TRBJ2-2; D uncertain. V lost 5 bases to trimming and J lost 4 bases, with 5 bases between them. The CDR3 contains 12 residues. Germline V gene lookup returns CDR1 LNHNV and CDR2 YYDKDF (reference sequence). The CDR3 region is CATSAVTGELFF. CDR3 coding DNA: TGTGCCACCAGCGCAGTCACCGGGGAGCTGTTTTTT.

The rearrangement uses TRBV19 and TRBJ2-2; TRBD2 might be the D (6 bases). Germline lookup yields CDR1 LNHDA and CDR2 SQIVND (reference sequence). V was trimmed by 5 bases and J by 5 bases, leaving 12 bases between them. CDR3 length equals 14 residues. The CDR3 is CASSPGGVTGELFF. The CDR3, as DNA: TGTGCCAGTAGTCCAGGAGGGGTTACCGGGGAGCTGTTTTTT.

The chain uses TRBV27 and TRBJ1-5; D unclear. The ends were cut back, 4 bases at V and 5 bases at J, with 12 bases in the middle. Germline CDR1 MNHEY, CDR2 SMNVEV (reference sequence). This CDR3 has 14 residues. CDR3 sequence reads: CASSSLGLDQPQHF. The CDR3 coding sequence is TGTGCCAGCAGTTCCCTTGGGCTTGATCAGCCCCAGCATTTT.

For the CDR3, the DNA is TGTGCCAGCAGCTTAGTGGGTAGGGGCGGAAATGAAAAACTGTTTTTT. Translation gives CASSLVGRGGNEKLFF. The chain is built from TRBV7-9 and TRBJ1-4; perhaps TRBD1 as D (5 bases). CDR3 size: 16 residues. V was shortened by 1 base and J by 5 bases, with 14 bases between the two germline ends. Germline V gene lookup returns CDR1 SEHNR and CDR2 FQNEAQ (reference sequence).

The genes are TRBV2 and TRBJ1-6; 7 nucleotides match TRBD1. The V and J ends lost 11 bases and 9 bases, in that order; junction bases with no gene match: 10. Per the germline V gene, CDR1 is SNHLY and CDR2 is FYNNEI. This CDR3 comprises 13 residues. CDR3 coding DNA: TGTGCCGTACCCGGGACAGAAAGTTCACCCCTCCACTTT. This gives the protein CAVPGTESSPLHF.

The J gene is TRBJ1-3, the V gene TRBV20-1; TRBD1 aligns across 7 bases. From germline, CDR1 is DFQATT and CDR2 SNEGSKA (reference sequence). The CDR3 has 15 amino acids. The V and J ends lost 3 bases and 1 base, in that order; junction bases with no gene match: 6. The CDR3 DNA reads TGCAGTGCTAGTTCCGACAGGGCATCTGGAAACACCATATATTTT. This codes for CSASSDRASGNTIYF.

The CDR3 coding sequence is TGTGCTAGTGGTTTGGTTTTGGGGGGGCCGGTCGGGGAGCTGTTTTTT. Translated: CASGLVLGGPVGELFF. This chain connects TRBV12-5 to TRBJ2-2, with D perhaps matching TRBD2 (7 bases). Between the trimmed V and J ends, which lost 0 bases and 7 bases, there was a span of 15 bases. Germline V gene lookup returns CDR1 LGHNT and CDR2 FRNRAP. The CDR3 is made up of 16 amino acids.

The chain recombines TRBV20-1 with TRBJ2-3; 8 bases fit TRBD1. V gave up 3 bases and J gave up 11 bases; unmatched junction bases: 10. The length of the CDR3 is 13 residues. Germline V gene lookup returns CDR1 DFQATT and CDR2 SNEGSKA (reference sequence). Written as DNA, the CDR3 is TGCAGTGCTAGTTTAAGATCTGGGACAGGGCAGTATTTT. Its protein is CSASLRSGTGQYF.

This clone was seen a handful of times. The rearrangement uses TRBV28 and TRBJ2-3; D not resolved. Trimming stripped 4 bases from V and 4 bases from J, with 9 bases between. The CDR3 is made up of 13 amino acids. From germline, CDR1 is MDHEN and CDR2 SYDVKM. DNA of the CDR3: TGTGCCAGCAGTTCCCCTAGTCCAGATACGCAGTATTTT. Translated, it gives CASSSPSPDTQYF.

The rearrangement uses TRBV18 and TRBJ2-7; D possibly corresponds to TRBD1 (6 bases). The V gene's germline CDR1 is KGHSH and CDR2 LQKENI. Trimming left V 3 bases short and J 7 bases short, with 10 bases between. The CDR3 totals 12 residues. This CDR3 reads CASSPSGVEQYF. The CDR3 DNA is TGTGCCAGCTCACCTTCAGGGGTAGAGCAGTACTTC.